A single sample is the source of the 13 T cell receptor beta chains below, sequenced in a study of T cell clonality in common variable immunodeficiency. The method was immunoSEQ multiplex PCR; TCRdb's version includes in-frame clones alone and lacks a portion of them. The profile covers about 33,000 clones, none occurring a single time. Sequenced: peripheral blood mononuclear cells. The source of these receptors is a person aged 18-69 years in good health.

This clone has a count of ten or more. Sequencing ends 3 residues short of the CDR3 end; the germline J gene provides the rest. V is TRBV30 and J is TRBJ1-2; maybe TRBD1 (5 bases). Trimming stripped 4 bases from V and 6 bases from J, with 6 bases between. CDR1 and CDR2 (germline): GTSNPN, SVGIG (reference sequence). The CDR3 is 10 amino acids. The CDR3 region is CAWNRNGYTF. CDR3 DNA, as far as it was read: TGTGCCTGGAACAGGAATGGC.

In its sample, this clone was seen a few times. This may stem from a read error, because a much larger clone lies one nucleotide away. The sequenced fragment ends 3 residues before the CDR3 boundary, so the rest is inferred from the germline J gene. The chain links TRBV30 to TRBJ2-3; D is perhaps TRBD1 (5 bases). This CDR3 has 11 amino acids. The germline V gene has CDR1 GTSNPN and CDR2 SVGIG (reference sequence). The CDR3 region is CAWSVQETQYF. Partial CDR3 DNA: TGTGCCTGGAGTGTACAGGAGACG.

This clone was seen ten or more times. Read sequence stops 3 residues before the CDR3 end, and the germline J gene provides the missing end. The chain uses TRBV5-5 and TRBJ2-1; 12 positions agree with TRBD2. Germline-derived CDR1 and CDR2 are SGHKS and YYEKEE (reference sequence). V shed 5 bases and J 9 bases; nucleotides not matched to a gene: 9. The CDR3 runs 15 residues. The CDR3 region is CASRYGLAGLGEQFF. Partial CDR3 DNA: TGTGCCAGCAGATACGGACTAGCGGGATTGGGTGAG.

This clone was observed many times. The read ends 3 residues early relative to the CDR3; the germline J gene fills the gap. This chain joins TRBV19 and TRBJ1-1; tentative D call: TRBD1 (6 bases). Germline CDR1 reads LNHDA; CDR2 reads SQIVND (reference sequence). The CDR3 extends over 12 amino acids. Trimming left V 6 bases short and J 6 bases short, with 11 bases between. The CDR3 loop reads CASSSPGAEAFF. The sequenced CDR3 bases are TGTGCCAGTAGCTCTCCAGGGGCTGAA.

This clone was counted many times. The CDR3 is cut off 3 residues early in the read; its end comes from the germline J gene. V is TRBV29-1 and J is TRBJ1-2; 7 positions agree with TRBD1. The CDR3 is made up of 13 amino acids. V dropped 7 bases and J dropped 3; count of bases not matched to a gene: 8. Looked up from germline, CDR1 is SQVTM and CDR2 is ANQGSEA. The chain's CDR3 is CSAQTGLDYGYTF. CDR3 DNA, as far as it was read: TGCAGCGCCCAGACAGGGCTTGACTATGGC.

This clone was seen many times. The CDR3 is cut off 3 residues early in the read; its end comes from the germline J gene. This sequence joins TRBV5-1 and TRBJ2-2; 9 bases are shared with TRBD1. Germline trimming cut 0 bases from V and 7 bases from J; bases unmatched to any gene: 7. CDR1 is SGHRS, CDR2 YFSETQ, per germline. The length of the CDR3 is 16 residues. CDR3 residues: CASSLATGGMDGELFF. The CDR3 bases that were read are TGCGCCAGCAGCTTGGCGACAGGGGGAATGGACGGGGAG.

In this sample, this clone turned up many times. The CDR3 is CASRAGINEKLFF. Incomplete CDR3 DNA: TGTGCCAGCAGGGCGGGGATTAATGAAAAA. The rearrangement uses TRBV2 and TRBJ1-4; unclear D gene. The read ends 3 residues early relative to the CDR3; the germline J gene fills the gap. CDR1 is SNHLY, CDR2 FYNNEI, per germline. The CDR3 sequence is 13 residues long. Trimming took off 6 bases at V and 4 bases at J, with 9 bases between the two ends. Using reference TRBV2 and TRBJ1-4 for the parts outside the CDR3, the full variable domain is EPEVTQTPSHQVTQMGQEVILRCVPISNHLYFYWYRQILGQKVEFLVSFYNNEISEKSEIFDDQFSVERPDGSNFTLKIRSTKLEDSAMYFCASRAGINEKLFFGSGTQLSVL.

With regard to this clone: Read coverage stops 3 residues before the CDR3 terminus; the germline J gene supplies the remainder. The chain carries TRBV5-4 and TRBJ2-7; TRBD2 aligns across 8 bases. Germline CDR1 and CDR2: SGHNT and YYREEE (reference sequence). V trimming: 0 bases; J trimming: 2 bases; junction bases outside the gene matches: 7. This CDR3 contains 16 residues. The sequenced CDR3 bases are TGTGCCAGCAGCTTGGCCGGTGCGGGAGGTACCTACGAG. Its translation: CASSLAGAGGTYE. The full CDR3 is CASSLAGAGGTYEQYF.

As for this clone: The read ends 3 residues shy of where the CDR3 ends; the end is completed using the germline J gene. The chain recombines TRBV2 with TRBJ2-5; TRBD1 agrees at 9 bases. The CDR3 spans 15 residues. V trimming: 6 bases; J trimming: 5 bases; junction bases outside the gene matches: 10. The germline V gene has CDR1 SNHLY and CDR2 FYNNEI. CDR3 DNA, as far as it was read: TGTGCCAGCAGCGAGGCCCCGGGACAGGGTGAGACC. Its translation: CASSEAPGQGET. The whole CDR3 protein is CASSEAPGQGETQYF.

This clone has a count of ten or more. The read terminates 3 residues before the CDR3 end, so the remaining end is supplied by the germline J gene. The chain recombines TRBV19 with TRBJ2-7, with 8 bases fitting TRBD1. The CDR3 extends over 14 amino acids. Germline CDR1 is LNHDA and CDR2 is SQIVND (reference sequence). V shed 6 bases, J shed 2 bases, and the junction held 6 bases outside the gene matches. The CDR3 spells CASSSTGVAYEQYF. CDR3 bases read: TGTGCCAGTAGCTCGACAGGGGTGGCCTACGAG.

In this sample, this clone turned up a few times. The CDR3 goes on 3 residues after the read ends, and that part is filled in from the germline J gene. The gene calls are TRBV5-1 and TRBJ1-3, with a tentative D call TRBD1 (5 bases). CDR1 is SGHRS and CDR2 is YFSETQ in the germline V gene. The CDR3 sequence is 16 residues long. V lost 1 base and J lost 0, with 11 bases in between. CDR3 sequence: CASSLSEGSSGNTIYF. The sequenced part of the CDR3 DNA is TGCGCCAGCAGCTTGTCCGAGGGGAGCTCTGGAAACACC.

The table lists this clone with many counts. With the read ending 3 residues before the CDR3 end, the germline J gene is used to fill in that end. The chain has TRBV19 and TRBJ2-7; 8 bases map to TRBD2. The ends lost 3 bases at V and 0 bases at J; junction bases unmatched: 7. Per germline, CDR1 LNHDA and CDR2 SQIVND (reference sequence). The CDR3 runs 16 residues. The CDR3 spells CASSMSSGPSSYEQYF. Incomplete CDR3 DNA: TGTGCCAGTAGTATGTCTAGCGGGCCGAGCTCCTACGAG. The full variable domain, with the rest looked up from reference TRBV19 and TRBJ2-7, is DGGITQSPKYLFRKEGQNVTLSCEQNLNHDAMYWYRQDPGQGLRLIYYSQIVNDFQKGDIAEGYSVSREKKESFPLTVTSAQKNPTAFYLCASSMSSGPSSYEQYFGPGTRLTVT.

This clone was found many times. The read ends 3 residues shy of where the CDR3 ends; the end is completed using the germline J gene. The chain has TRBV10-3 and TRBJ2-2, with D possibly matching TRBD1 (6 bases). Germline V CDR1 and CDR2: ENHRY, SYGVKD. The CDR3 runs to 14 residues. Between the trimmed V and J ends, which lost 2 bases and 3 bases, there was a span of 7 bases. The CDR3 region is CAISEHRDTGELFF. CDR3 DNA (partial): TGTGCCATCAGTGAGCACAGGGACACCGGGGAG.